The source of this T cell receptor beta chain is a study of CD8 T cells in ankylosing spondylitis. Germline values: CDR1 MNHNS, CDR2 SASEGT. The CDR3 has 15 amino acids. Unmatched junction bases numbered 8, after V lost 6 bases and J lost 3 bases. TCRdb redid the calling of the 5' RACE reads with MiXCR, one entry per CDR3 protein. Of approximately 140,000 distinct CDR3 sequences in the sample, under 45% are singletons; the top ten hold over 12%. Sequenced input: synovial fluid, either unsorted or a sorted T cell fraction (not recorded which). This sequence originates from a male donor with ankylosing spondylitis. This chain connects TRBV6-1 to TRBJ2-3; 8 positions match TRBD1. The CDR3 DNA follows: TGTGCCAGCAGCCCTGACAGGGGCGGGACAGATACGCAGTATTTT. Its protein is CASSPDRGGTDTQYF.